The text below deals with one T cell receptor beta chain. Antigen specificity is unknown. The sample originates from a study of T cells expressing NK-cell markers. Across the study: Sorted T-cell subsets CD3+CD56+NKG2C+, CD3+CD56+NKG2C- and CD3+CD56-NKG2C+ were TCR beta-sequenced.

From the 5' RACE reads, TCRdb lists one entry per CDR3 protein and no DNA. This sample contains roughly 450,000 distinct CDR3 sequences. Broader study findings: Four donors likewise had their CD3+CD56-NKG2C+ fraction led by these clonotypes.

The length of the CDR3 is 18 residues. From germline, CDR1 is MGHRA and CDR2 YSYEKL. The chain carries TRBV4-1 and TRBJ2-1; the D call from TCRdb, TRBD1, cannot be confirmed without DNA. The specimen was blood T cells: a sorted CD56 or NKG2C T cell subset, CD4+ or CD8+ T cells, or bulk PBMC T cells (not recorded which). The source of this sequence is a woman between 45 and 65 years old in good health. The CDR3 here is CASSQAPVAERLYNEQFF.